This T cell receptor (beta chain) was retrieved from a study of cytomegalovirus exposure and HLA in healthy donors. Study as a whole: The platform used for the approximately 130 validation repertoires matched that of the 666 first-cohort repertoires, a later analysis reported.

The donors were members of the 120-subject validation cohort (separate from the approximately 670-subject first cohort). A word on this clone: As yet, its antigen is unknown.

V was clipped by 0 bases and J by 12 bases; unmatched bases: 8. This CDR3 contains 14 residues. CDR1 MNHEY and CDR2 SVGAGI come from the germline V gene. The method was immunoSEQ multiplex PCR; TCRdb's version includes in-frame clones alone and lacks a portion of them. The table records 160,000 or so clones, about four fifths of them present only once. Study-level results: Associated with cytomegalovirus, according to the listing, were 150 to 200 TCR beta chains. Researchers reported that a few CMV-associated chains were confirmed in vitro as CMV antigen-specific.

The J gene is TRBJ2-7, the V gene TRBV6-5; 10 bases are shared with TRBD2. Sequenced sample: PBMCs. The TCR was taken from a man aged 25-45 years in good health and CMV-seropositive. The CDR3 DNA sequence: TGTGCCAGCAGTTACTCCTCTAGCGGGAGTAGGCCGTACTTC. Translating gives CASSYSSSGSRPYF.